This T cell receptor (beta chain) was sequenced for a study of T cells expressing NK-cell markers. On the study more broadly: Seven donors tested HCMV-seropositive and one tested seronegative among the eight sequenced.

As concerns this clonotype: Its antigen is currently unknown.

TCRdb re-analyzed the 5' RACE reads; it lists each CDR3 protein once, without DNA. Its table lists a few hundred thousand distinct CDR3 sequences. CDR3 length: 13 amino acids. Germline V lookup: CDR1 SGHTA, CDR2 FQGTGA. General study results and limits: The CD3+CD56-NKG2C+ fraction of a few donors was also led by these clonotypes.

This TCR derives from a woman in her 50s in good health. The specimen was blood T cells: a sorted CD56 or NKG2C T cell subset, CD4+ or CD8+ T cells, or bulk PBMC T cells (not recorded which). This sequence joins TRBV7-3 and TRBJ2-1; the TCRdb D gene call, TRBD2, has no DNA to confirm it. The CDR3 loop reads CASSFAPLGEQFF.